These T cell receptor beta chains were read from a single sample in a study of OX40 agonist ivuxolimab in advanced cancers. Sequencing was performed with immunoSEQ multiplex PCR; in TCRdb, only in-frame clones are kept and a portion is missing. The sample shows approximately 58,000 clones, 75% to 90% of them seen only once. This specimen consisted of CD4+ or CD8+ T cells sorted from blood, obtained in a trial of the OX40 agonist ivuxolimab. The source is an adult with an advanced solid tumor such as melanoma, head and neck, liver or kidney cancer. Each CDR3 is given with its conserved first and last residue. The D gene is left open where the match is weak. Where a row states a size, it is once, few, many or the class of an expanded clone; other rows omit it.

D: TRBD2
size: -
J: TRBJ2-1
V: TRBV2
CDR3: CASSLQVGGNEQFF
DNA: TGTGCCAGCAGTTTACAGGTGGGGGGGAATGAGCAGTTCTTC

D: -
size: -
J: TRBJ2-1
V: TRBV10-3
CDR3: CAISSGTTTYNEQFF
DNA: TGTGCCATCAGTTCCGGGACAACTACCTACAATGAGCAGTTCTTC

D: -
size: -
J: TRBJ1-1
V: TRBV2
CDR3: CASSSGAGTEAFF
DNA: TGTGCCAGCAGTAGCGGGGCGGGGACTGAAGCTTTCTTT

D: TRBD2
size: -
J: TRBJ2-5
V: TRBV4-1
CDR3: CASSQDHGAGGPETQYF
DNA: TGCGCCAGCAGCCAAGATCACGGAGCGGGAGGCCCAGAGACCCAGTACTTC

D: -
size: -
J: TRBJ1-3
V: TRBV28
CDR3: CASWTAISGNTIYF
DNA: TGTGCCAGTTGGACGGCAATCTCTGGAAACACCATATATTTT

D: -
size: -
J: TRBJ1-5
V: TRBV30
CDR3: CAWSNRDNQPQHF
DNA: TGTGCCTGGAGTAACAGGGACAATCAGCCCCAGCATTTT

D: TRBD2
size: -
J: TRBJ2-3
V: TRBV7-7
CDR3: CASSPSGRRTDTQYF
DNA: TGTGCTAGCAGCCCGAGCGGGAGGAGGACAGATACGCAGTATTTT

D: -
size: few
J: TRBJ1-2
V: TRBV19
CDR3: CASRHHRRYGYTF
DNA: TGTGCCAGTAGACACCATAGACGGTATGGCTACACCTTC

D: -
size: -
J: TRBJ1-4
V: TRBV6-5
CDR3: CASSRGTPDEKLFF
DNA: TGTGCCAGCAGTCGCGGGACTCCGGATGAAAAACTGTTTTTT

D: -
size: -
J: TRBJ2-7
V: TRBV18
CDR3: CASSLNRESYEQYF
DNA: TGTGCCAGCTCACTTAACAGGGAATCCTACGAGCAGTACTTC

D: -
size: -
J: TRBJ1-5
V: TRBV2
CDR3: CASSPSVPEGSNQPQHF
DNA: TGTGCCAGCAGTCCTTCAGTGCCGGAAGGATCCAATCAGCCCCAGCATTTT

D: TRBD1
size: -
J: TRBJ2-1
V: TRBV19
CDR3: CASSKGQANEQFF
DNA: TGTGCCAGTAGCAAAGGACAGGCGAATGAGCAGTTCTTC

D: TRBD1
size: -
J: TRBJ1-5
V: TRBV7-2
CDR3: CASSLVSGQGVRQPQHF
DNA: TGTGCCAGCAGCTTAGTCTCGGGACAGGGGGTCCGGCAGCCCCAGCATTTT

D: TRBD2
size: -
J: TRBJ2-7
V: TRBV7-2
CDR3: CASSQVPGLAGGEQYF
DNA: TGTGCCAGCAGCCAAGTCCCGGGACTAGCGGGGGGGGAGCAGTACTTC

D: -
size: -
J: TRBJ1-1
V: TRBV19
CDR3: CASSYQATEAFF
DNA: TGTGCCAGTAGTTATCAGGCTACGGAAGCTTTCTTT

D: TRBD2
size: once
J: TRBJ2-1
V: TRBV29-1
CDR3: CSVDISGSYNEQFF
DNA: TGCAGCGTTGATATTAGCGGGTCCTACAATGAGCAGTTCTTC

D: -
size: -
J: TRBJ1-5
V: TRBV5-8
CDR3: CASRLNNQPQHF
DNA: TGTGCCAGCAGACTCAATAATCAGCCCCAGCATTTT

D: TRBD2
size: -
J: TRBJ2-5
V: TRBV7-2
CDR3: CASSRGLGSIETQYF
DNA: TGTGCCAGCAGCCGGGGACTAGGTAGCATAGAGACCCAGTACTTC

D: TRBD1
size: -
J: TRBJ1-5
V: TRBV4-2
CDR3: CASSIQDRDRDQPQHF
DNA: TGTGCCAGCAGCATACAGGACAGGGACAGGGATCAGCCCCAGCATTTT

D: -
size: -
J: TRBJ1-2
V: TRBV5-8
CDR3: CASSLRLTARYGYTF
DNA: TGTGCCAGCAGCCTTCGGCTCACCGCGCGCTATGGCTACACCTTC

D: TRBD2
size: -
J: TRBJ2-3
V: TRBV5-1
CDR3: CASSLGLAGADTQYF
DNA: TGCGCCAGCAGCTTGGGACTAGCGGGAGCAGATACGCAGTATTTT

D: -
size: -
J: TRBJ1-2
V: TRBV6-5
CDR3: CASSYGDSNYGYTF
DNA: TGTGCCAGCAGTTATGGGGATTCTAACTATGGCTACACCTTC

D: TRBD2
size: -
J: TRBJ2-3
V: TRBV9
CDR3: CASKTSGTDTQYF
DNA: TGTGCCAGCAAGACTAGCGGCACAGATACGCAGTATTTT

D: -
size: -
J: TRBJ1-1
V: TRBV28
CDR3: CASRGGVSEAFF
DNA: TGTGCCAGCAGGGGAGGGGTATCTGAAGCTTTCTTT

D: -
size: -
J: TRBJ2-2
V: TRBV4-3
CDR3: CASSQEGSTGELFF
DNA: TGCGCCAGCAGCCAAGAAGGGTCAACCGGGGAGCTGTTTTTT

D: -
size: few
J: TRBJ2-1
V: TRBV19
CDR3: CASSNQDGVHNEQFF
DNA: TGTGCCAGTAGTAACCAGGACGGGGTCCACAATGAGCAGTTCTTC

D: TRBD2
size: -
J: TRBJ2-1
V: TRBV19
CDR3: CASSIFLAGTSGSIDEQFF
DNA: TGTGCCAGTAGTATCTTCCTGGCCGGGACTAGCGGGAGTATCGATGAGCAGTTCTTC

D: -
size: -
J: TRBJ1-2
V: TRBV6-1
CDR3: CASSERSGVQRWGGYTF
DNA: TGTGCCAGCAGTGAAAGGTCGGGCGTGCAGCGATGGGGGGGCTACACCTTC

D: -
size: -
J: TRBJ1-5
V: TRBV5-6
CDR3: CASSLAGSYQPQHF
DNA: TGTGCCAGCAGCTTGGCGGGCAGCTATCAGCCCCAGCATTTT

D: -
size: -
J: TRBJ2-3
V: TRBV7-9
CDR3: CASSPEIDTQYF
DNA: TGTGCCAGCAGCCCCGAGATAGATACGCAGTATTTT

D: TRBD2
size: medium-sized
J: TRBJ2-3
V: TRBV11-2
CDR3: CASSLDGRLDTQYF
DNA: TGTGCCAGCAGCTTGGACGGGAGGTTAGATACGCAGTATTTT

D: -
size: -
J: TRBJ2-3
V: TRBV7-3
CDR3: CASSLLGNTDTQYF
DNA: TGTGCCAGCAGCTTATTGGGGAACACAGATACGCAGTATTTT

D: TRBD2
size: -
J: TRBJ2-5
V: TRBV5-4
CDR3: CASSLGLVAGRETQYF
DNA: TGTGCCAGCAGCTTGGGACTAGTAGCGGGAAGAGAGACCCAGTACTTC

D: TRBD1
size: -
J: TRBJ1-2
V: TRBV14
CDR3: CASSQERGQQDGYTF
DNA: TGTGCCAGCAGCCAAGAGAGGGGGCAACAGGATGGCTACACCTTC

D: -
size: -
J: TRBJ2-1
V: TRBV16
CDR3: CASSRDLMRGNEQFF
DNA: TGTGCCAGCAGCCGGGACTTGATGAGGGGCAATGAGCAGTTCTTC

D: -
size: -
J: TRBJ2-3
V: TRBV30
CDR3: CAWSVLGDTQYF
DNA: TGTGCCTGGAGTGTACTAGGCGATACGCAGTATTTT

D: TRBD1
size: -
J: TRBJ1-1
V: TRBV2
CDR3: CASSVQGGTEAFF
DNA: TGTGCCAGCAGCGTCCAGGGGGGCACTGAAGCTTTCTTT

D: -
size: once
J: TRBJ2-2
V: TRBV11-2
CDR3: CASRLSDTNTGELFF
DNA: TGTGCCAGCAGACTTAGCGACACCAACACCGGGGAGCTGTTTTTT

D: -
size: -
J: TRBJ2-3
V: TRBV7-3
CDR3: CASSLTGVWADTQYF
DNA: TGTGCCAGCAGCTTAACAGGGGTATGGGCAGATACGCAGTATTTT

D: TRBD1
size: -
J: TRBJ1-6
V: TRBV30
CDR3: CAWLTGTGASPLHF
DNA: TGTGCCTGGCTGACCGGGACAGGGGCTTCACCCCTCCACTTT

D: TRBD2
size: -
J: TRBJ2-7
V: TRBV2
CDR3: CASSGGGEEQYF
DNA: TGTGCCAGCAGTGGGGGAGGGGAAGAGCAGTACTTC

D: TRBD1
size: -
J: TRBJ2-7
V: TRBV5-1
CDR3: CASRLQGDEQYF
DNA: TGCGCCAGCAGACTACAGGGGGACGAGCAGTACTTC

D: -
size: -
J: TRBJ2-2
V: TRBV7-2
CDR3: CASSHRRETGELFF
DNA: TGTGCCAGCAGCCATAGGAGGGAGACCGGGGAGCTGTTTTTT

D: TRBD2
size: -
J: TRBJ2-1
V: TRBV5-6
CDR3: CASSLGTSGRSHNEQFF
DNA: TGTGCCAGCAGCTTGGGGACTAGCGGGAGGTCCCACAATGAGCAGTTCTTC

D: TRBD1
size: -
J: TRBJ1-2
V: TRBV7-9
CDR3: CASSLAKDRAYGYTF
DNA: TGTGCCAGCAGCTTAGCCAAGGACAGGGCCTATGGCTACACCTTC

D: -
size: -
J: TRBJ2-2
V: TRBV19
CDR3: CASSTPRPTGELFF
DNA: TGTGCCAGTAGTACCCCCCGTCCAACCGGGGAGCTGTTTTTT

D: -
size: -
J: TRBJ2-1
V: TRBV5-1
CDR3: CASSPGRAYNEQFF
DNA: TGCGCCAGCAGCCCGGGTAGAGCCTACAATGAGCAGTTCTTC

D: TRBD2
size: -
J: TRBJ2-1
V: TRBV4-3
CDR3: CASSQDTSGSYNEQFF
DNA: TGCGCCAGCAGCCAAGACACTAGCGGGAGCTACAATGAGCAGTTCTTC

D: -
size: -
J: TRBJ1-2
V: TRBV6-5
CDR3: CASSYRAGDYGYTF
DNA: TGTGCCAGCAGTTACAGGGCCGGGGACTATGGCTACACCTTC

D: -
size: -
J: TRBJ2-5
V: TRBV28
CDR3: CASRPGESRETQYF
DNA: TGTGCCAGCAGGCCGGGAGAATCGAGGGAGACCCAGTACTTC

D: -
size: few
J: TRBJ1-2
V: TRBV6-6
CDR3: CASSQDSYGYTF
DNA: TGTGCCAGCAGTCAGGACAGCTATGGCTACACCTTC

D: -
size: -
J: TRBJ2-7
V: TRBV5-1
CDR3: CASSLGPGIAYEQYF
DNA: TGCGCCAGCAGCTTGGGTCCAGGGATTGCCTACGAGCAGTACTTC

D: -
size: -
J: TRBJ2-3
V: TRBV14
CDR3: CASSPATTDTQYF
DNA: TGTGCCAGCAGCCCAGCAACCACAGATACGCAGTATTTT

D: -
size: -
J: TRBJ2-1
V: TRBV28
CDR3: CASIRGERSYNEQFF
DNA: TGTGCCAGCATAAGGGGGGAACGCTCCTACAATGAGCAGTTCTTC

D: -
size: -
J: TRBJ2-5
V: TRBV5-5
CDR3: CASSQTPAAGFETQYF
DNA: TGTGCCAGCAGCCAAACTCCAGCGGCGGGATTCGAGACCCAGTACTTC

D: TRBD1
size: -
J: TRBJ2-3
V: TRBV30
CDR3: CAWSVQGVSTDTQYF
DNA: TGTGCCTGGAGTGTCCAGGGGGTTAGCACAGATACGCAGTATTTT

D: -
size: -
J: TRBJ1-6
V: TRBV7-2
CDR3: CASSPANSPLHF
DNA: TGTGCCAGCAGCCCCGCTAATTCACCCCTCCACTTT

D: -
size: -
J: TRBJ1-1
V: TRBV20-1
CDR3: CSASSGTEAFF
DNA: TGCAGTGCTAGCAGCGGCACTGAAGCTTTCTTT

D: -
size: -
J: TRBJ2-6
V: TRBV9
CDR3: CASSGGRVWGSGANVLTF
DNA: TGTGCCAGCAGCGGTGGTAGAGTTTGGGGCTCTGGGGCCAACGTCCTGACTTTC